Sequencing of this TCR beta chain was carried out in a study of metastatic and nonmetastatic thyroid tumors. Across the study: Samples came from malignant and benign thyroid patients, and repertoires were compared across blood and tumor or nodule tissue.

Original analysis: Differences in CDR3 between clinicopathological groups were drawn on to build a classifier intended to discriminate distant-metastatic papillary thyroid cancer patients. TCRdb recomputed clones from the PCR reads via MiXCR. TCRdb's processing, not the study's, gives the V and J calls here. Of 20,000 to 25,000 clones in the sample, about 30% were seen once. Study results and caveats: TCR beta diversity was reportedly significantly higher in malignant thyroid tumors than benign nodules, in blood and tumor.

All patients reached thyroid surgery having received no treatment beforehand. V shed 7 bases and J 5 bases; nucleotides not matched to a gene: 5. Germline CDR1 reads DFQATT; CDR2 reads SNEGSKA (reference sequence). There are 12 residues in the CDR3. In this sample, this clone turned up many times. The antigen is undetermined. Distinct nucleotide sequences in the sample also encode this CDR3. The chain carries TRBV20-1 and TRBJ1-1, with TRBD1 matching 9 bases. The sequenced sample was tumor tissue. The source is a female donor with papillary thyroid cancer or a benign thyroid nodule (not recorded which). Some clones in this sample may be carry-over from other donors' samples. DNA of the CDR3: TGCAGTGTCCGACAGGGGGTAACTGAAGCTTTCTTT. Encoded protein: CSVRQGVTEAFF.